Described below is a single TCR beta chain sequence and its context. The record originates from a study of cytomegalovirus exposure and HLA in healthy donors. Study information: Among the 350 to 400 donors who were genotyped, roughly 85% fell in the genetic ancestry cluster that is associated with self-reported Caucasian donors.

Both 60 Vbeta primers and 13 Jbeta primers went into the PCR. Clones were sequenced by immunoSEQ multiplex PCR, and TCRdb holds only the in-frame ones, with some missing. The profile shows fewer than 150,000 clones, roughly 70% of them singletons. The germline V and J ends were trimmed by 6 bases and 0 bases, with 9 bases remaining between them. The CDR3 extends over 15 amino acids. Germline V gene data show CDR1 as LNHDA and CDR2 as SQIVND (reference sequence). The chain carries TRBV19 and TRBJ2-6; perhaps TRBD1 as D (5 bases). Sequences were obtained from PBMCs. The sequence came from a woman between 40 and 55 years old in good health and CMV-seropositive. The chain's CDR3 is CASRKTASGANVLTF. CDR3 DNA sequence: TGTGCCAGTAGGAAGACAGCCTCTGGGGCCAACGTCCTGACTTTC.